This TCR beta chain was obtained from a study of blood T cell repertoires in COVID-19. Study at large: The United States, Italy and Spain were the sources of the acute and convalescent COVID-19 samples. PBMCs, B-cell-depleted T cells, or T cells were the source of the cDNA or gDNA that made up the material.

Original handling: Amplifying reference gene primers gave estimates of nucleated cell counts. Clones were read by immunoSEQ multiplex PCR, and TCRdb kept only the in-frame ones, dropping some. The V and J calls and clone size are taken from that table; D and trimming were inferred from the DNA. The top ten hold approximately 0.9% of the sample, which has hundreds of thousands of clones, 75% to 90% seen once. V dropped 0 bases and J dropped 6 bases, with 5 bases sitting between them. Germline CDR1 is GTSNPN and CDR2 is SVGIG (reference sequence). This CDR3 is built from 12 residues. The specimen was peripheral blood. The rearrangement uses TRBV30 and TRBJ2-2, with D unresolved. The sequence derives from a man in his late teens or twenties with COVID-19, enrolled during active disease. This CDR3 is CAWSVTAGELFF. CDR3 bases: TGTGCCTGGAGTGTAACGGCCGGGGAGCTGTTTTTT.